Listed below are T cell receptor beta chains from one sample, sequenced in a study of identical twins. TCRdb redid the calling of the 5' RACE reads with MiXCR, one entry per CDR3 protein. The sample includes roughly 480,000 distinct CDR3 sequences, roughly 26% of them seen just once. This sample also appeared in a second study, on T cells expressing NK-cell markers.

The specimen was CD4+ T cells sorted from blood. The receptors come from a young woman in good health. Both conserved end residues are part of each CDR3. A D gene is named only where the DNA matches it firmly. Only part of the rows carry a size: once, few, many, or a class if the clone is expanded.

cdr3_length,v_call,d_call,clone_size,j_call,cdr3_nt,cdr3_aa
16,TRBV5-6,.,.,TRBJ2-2,TGTGCCAGCAGCGCCCAAGGGGGACACGAATCCGGGGAGCTGTTTTTT,CASSAQGGHESGELFF
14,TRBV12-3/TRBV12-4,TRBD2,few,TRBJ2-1,TGTGCCAGCAGTTTAGATAGCGGGTACAATGAGCAGTTCTTC,CASSLDSGYNEQFF
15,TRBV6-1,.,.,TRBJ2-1,TGTGCCAGCATAAGAAGGCTAGCGAAGACCAATGAGCAGTTCTTC,CASIRRLAKTNEQFF
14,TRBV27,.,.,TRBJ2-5,TGTGCCGGGATTGAGGCGACAGAGAAAGAGACCCAGTACTTC,CAGIEATEKETQYF
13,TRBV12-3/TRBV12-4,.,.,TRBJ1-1,TGTGCCAGCAACCAAGGGTTCGGGGCTGAAGCTTTCTTT,CASNQGFGAEAFF
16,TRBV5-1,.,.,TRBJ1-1,TGCGCCAGCAGCTTGGGACCCACAGCCATGAACACTGAAGCTTTCTTT,CASSLGPTAMNTEAFF
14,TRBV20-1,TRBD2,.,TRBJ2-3,TGCAGTGCTAGAGGGCGGGGGGGAACAGATACGCAGTATTTT,CSARGRGGTDTQYF
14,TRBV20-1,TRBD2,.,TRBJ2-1,TGCAGTGCTAGAGGACTAGCGGGAGGCAATGAGCAGTTCTTC,CSARGLAGGNEQFF
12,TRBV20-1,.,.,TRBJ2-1,TGCAGTGCTAGAGATATAAGCAATGAGCAGTTCTTC,CSARDISNEQFF
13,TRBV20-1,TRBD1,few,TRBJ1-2,TGCAGTGCTAGTACCGGACAGGGGTATGGCTACACCTTC,CSASTGQGYGYTF
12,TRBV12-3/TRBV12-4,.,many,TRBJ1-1,TGTGCCAGCACCCGGACCGGAGCTGAAGCTTTCTTT,CASTRTGAEAFF
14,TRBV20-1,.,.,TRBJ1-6,TGCAGTGCTAGAGGACAGCACCAGGATTCACCCCTCCACTTT,CSARGQHQDSPLHF
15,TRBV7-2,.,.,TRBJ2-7,TGTGCCAGCAGCCCGGAGGGACGGAGCTCCTACGAGCAGTACTTC,CASSPEGRSSYEQYF
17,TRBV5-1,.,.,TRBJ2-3,TGCGCCAGCAGCTTGGCCCGGGAACAGGCCTCCACAGATACGCAGTATTTT,CASSLAREQASTDTQYF
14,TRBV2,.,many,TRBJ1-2,TGTGCCAGCAGCCCCGGGACGGAGATCTATGGCTACACCTTC,CASSPGTEIYGYTF
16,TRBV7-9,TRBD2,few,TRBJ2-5,TGTGCCAGCAGCTACTATCGACTAGCACCCCATGAGACCCAGTACTTC,CASSYYRLAPHETQYF
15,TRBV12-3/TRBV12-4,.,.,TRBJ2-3,TGTGCCAGCAGCTGGCGGGGACAGAACACAGATACGCAGTATTTT,CASSWRGQNTDTQYF
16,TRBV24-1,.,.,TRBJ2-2,TGTGCCACCAGTGATTGGACTGCCGGAGGGGCCGGGGAGCTGTTTTTT,CATSDWTAGGAGELFF
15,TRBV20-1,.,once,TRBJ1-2,TGCAGTGCTATTTCTGGGGGTGGACAGAACTATGGCTACACCTTC,CSAISGGGQNYGYTF
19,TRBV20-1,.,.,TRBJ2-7,TGCAGTGCTAGTCAGCCCCTGCCGAGTCCCGGGCGATTCTCCTACGAGCAGTACTTC,CSASQPLPSPGRFSYEQYF
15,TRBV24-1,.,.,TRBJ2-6,TGTGCCACCAGTGATGGAGGGTCTGGGGCCAACGTCCTGACTTTC,CATSDGGSGANVLTF
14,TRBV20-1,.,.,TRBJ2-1,TGCAGTGCTAGGGGTAGCGGAACCTACAATGAGCAGTTCTTC,CSARGSGTYNEQFF
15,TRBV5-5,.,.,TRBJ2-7,TGTGCCAGCAGCGCGGATCCAGGGAACTCCTACGAGCAGTACTTC,CASSADPGNSYEQYF
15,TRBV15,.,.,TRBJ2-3,TGTGCCACCAGCTCTGCAGGTGGGAGCACAGATACGCAGTATTTT,CATSSAGGSTDTQYF
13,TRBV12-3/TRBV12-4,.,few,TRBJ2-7,TGTGCCAGCAGCCGCCGGCAGGGCAACGAGCAGTACTTC,CASSRRQGNEQYF
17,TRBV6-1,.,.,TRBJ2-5,TGTGCCAGCACCTTCTATTTTGTGAGGAACTCCCAAGAGACCCAGTACTTC,CASTFYFVRNSQETQYF
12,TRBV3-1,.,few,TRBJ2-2,TGTGCCAGCAGTCACTATCCCGGGGAGCTGTTTTTT,CASSHYPGELFF
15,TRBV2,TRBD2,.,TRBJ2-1,TGTGCCAGCGTCACTGGAGGTAGCGGGACCAATGAGCAGTTCTTC,CASVTGGSGTNEQFF
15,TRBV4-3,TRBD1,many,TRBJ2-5,TGCGCCAGCAGCTACCGACAGGGAAGTCAAGAGACCCAGTACTTC,CASSYRQGSQETQYF
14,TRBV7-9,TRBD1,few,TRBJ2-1,TGTGCCACCCCAGGGGGTAGCTCCTACAATGAGCAGTTCTTC,CATPGGSSYNEQFF
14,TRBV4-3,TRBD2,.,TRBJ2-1,TGCGCCAGCAGCCATAGACTAGCGGGAGGGCCAAAGTTCTTC,CASSHRLAGGPKFF
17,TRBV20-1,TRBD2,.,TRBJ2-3,TGCAGTGCTCGGACTAGCGGGAGTTCACGGAGCACAGATACGCAGTATTTT,CSARTSGSSRSTDTQYF
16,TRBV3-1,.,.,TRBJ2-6,TGTGCCAGCAGCCAAGTTCTCAGGTTTGGGGCCAACGTCCTGACTTTC,CASSQVLRFGANVLTF
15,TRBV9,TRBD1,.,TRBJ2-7,TGTGCCAGCAGCGAATGGGGGGACAGGGAAGGCGAGCAGTACTTC,CASSEWGDREGEQYF
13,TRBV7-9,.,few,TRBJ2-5,TGTGCCAGCAGCAGACAGCCCCAAGAGACCCAGTACTTC,CASSRQPQETQYF
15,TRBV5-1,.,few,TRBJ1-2,TGCGCCAGCAGCGAAGGGCGCTTAGGAAACTATGGCTACACCTTC,CASSEGRLGNYGYTF
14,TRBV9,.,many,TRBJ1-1,TGTGCCAGCAGCCCCCTCAGTTTGAACACTGAAGCTTTCTTT,CASSPLSLNTEAFF
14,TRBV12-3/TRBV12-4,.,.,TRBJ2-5,TGTGCCAGCAGTTTAGATGGGGGATCAGAGACCCAGTACTTC,CASSLDGGSETQYF
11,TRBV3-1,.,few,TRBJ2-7,TGTGCCAGCAGCCAAGTGAGCGAGCAGTACTTC,CASSQVSEQYF
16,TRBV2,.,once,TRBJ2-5,TGTGCCAGCAGTGAATTTCACTTGGGGGTGGAGGAGACCCAGTACTTC,CASSEFHLGVEETQYF
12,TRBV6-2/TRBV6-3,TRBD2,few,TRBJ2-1,TGTGCCAGCAGTCCCCCGGGACTAGCGGGAGGCTTC,CASSPPGLAGGF
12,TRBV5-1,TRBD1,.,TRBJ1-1,TGCGCCAGCAGCGTCGGGACAGGGGATGCTTTCTTT,CASSVGTGDAFF
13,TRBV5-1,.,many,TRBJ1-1,TGCGCCAGCAGCGTGTCGGAGAACACTGAAGCTTTCTTT,CASSVSENTEAFF